These 6 T cell receptor beta chains were all obtained from the same sample, sequenced in a study of regulatory T cells in long-lasting Graves disease (dated by TCRdb to about 2021). This sample's time point label indicates: newly diagnosed GD, antithyroid drugs for less than 3 months. RNA was extracted from PBMCs in TRIzol for both TCR sequencing and RNA sequencing. Libraries were prepared through multiplex PCR. The sequencer listed for this sample is Illumina HiSeq 4000. iRepertoire HTBI primers and Arm-PCR amplification of CDR3 regions were used to construct TCR beta libraries. TCRdb handled the public reads itself, with Q25 trimming in fastp and clone calling in MiXCR, and kept productive beta chains. Merged by CDR3 protein, the rows form single entries marked with the most common genes and DNA. The sample profile shows about 450,000 distinct CDR3 sequences; roughly 15% of them were found once. Roughly 10% of the sample comes from the top ten.

The data were also submitted as part of a second study, on T cells in Graves' hyperthyroidism and ophthalmopathy.

The source material was peripheral blood mononuclear cells (PBMCs), sampled at new diagnosis, from a patient treated with antithyroid drugs. The receptors originated from a woman between 25 and 40 years old with Graves disease. Donor details come from another sample of the same person, matched by shared clones.

At least ten counts were recorded for this clonotype. The chain recombines TRBV11-2 with TRBJ2-5, with a tentative D call TRBD1 (5 bases). Trimming took off 6 bases at V and 2 bases at J, with 16 bases between the two ends. This CDR3 spans 15 amino acids. Germline CDR1 reads SGHAT; CDR2 reads FQNNGV. CDR3 sequence reads: CASRTGHPTQETQYF. CDR3 coding DNA: TGTGCCAGCAGAACCGGACATCCTACACAAGAGACCCAGTACTTC.

This clonotype has at least ten counts. V and J are TRBV15 and TRBJ2-1; a possible D gene is TRBD1 (7 bases). Germline values: CDR1 LNHNV, CDR2 YYDKDF (reference sequence). Trimming removed 1 base from V and 8 bases from J, with 27 bases in between. CDR3 length equals 19 residues. The DNA of the CDR3 is TGTGCCACCAGCAGAGTAAGGGGACCTGGGGGGAAAGGGGGCGATGAGCAGTTCTTC. Residues: CATSRVRGPGGKGGDEQFF.

This clonotype was counted ten times or more. The chain combines TRBV27 with TRBJ2-1; 7 bases are shared with TRBD2. Germline CDR1 and CDR2: MNHEY and SMNVEV (reference sequence). V gave up 8 bases and J gave up 5 bases; unmatched junction bases: 6. This CDR3 comprises 13 residues. The CDR3 reads CASRGSHDNEQFF. The DNA of the CDR3 is TGTGCCAGCCGCGGGAGTCACGACAATGAGCAGTTCTTC.

The chain joins TRBV29-1 to TRBJ2-7; perhaps TRBD2 as D (5 bases). Deletions cut 6 bases from V and 5 bases from J, with 17 bases between. CDR3 length: 13 residues. CDR1 is SQVTM and CDR2 is ANQGSEA in the germline V gene. The CDR3 loop is CSVELGERDEQYF. CDR3 DNA sequence: TGCAGCGTCGAACTCGGGGAAAGGGACGAGCAGTACTTC.

The chain recombines TRBV20-1 with TRBJ1-1, with D possibly TRBD1 on 6 matching bases. The CDR3 is 15 amino acids. Germline values: CDR1 DFQATT, CDR2 SNEGSKA (reference sequence). V lost 6 bases and J 3 bases, leaving 20 bases between the germline ends. The CDR3 loop reads CSAPEGGEIHTEAFF. The CDR3, as DNA: TGCAGTGCCCCTGAAGGGGGGGAAATCCACACTGAAGCTTTCTTT.

The rearrangement joins TRBV7-6 to TRBJ2-1; D uncertain. V was shortened by 1 base and J by 5 bases, with 6 bases between the two germline ends. Germline CDR1 is SGHVS and CDR2 is FNYEAQ. This CDR3 is built from 13 residues. The CDR3 reads CASSLVYDNEQFF. The CDR3 bases are TGTGCCAGCAGCTTAGTGTACGACAATGAGCAGTTCTTC. Full variable domain (remainder filled in from reference TRBV7-6 and TRBJ2-1): GAGVSQSPRYKVTKRGQDVALRCDPISGHVSLYWYRQALGQGPEFLTYFNYEAQQDKSGLPNDRFSAERPEGSISTLTIQRTEQRDSAMYRCASSLVYDNEQFFGPGTRLTVL.